These T cell receptor beta chains were read from a single sample in a study of blood T cell repertoires in COVID-19. Some clones are missing from TCRdb's copy, which holds only in-frame ones; the method was immunoSEQ multiplex PCR. The data contain just over 250,000 clones, 88% of them singletons. Sequenced: peripheral blood. The source is a man between 60 and 75 years old who had recovered from COVID-19. CDR3s include the opening cysteine and the closing phenylalanine or tryptophan. Each record gives: D gene, J gene, V gene, CDR3 length, clone size, CDR3 protein, CDR3 DNA. D genes are given only for firm matches. Clone size appears in some rows only: once, few, many, or a class for an expanded clone.

d_call: .; j_call: TRBJ1-1; v_call: TRBV28; cdr3_length: 14; clone_size: .; cdr3_aa: CASSFLGGNTEAFF; cdr3_nt: TGTGCCAGCAGTTTTCTAGGGGGGAACACTGAAGCTTTCTTT
d_call: TRBD1; j_call: TRBJ1-2; v_call: TRBV9; cdr3_length: 14; clone_size: .; cdr3_aa: CASSVDEGASGYTF; cdr3_nt: TGTGCCAGCAGCGTAGACGAGGGGGCCTCTGGCTACACCTTC
d_call: TRBD1; j_call: TRBJ1-2; v_call: TRBV29-1; cdr3_length: 15; clone_size: .; cdr3_aa: CSVEKTGTGVNGYTF; cdr3_nt: TGCAGCGTTGAGAAAACCGGGACAGGGGTTAATGGCTACACCTTC
d_call: .; j_call: TRBJ2-1; v_call: TRBV11-2; cdr3_length: 11; clone_size: .; cdr3_aa: CASATGDKQFF; cdr3_nt: TGTGCCAGCGCGACGGGGGATAAGCAGTTCTTC
d_call: .; j_call: TRBJ1-1; v_call: TRBV11-2; cdr3_length: 13; clone_size: .; cdr3_aa: CASSRIQGTEAFF; cdr3_nt: TGTGCCAGCAGCCGCATTCAGGGGACTGAAGCTTTCTTT
d_call: TRBD1; j_call: TRBJ1-3; v_call: TRBV29-1; cdr3_length: 14; clone_size: .; cdr3_aa: CSVEEIGGGNTIYF; cdr3_nt: TGCAGCGTTGAAGAAATAGGGGGCGGAAACACCATATATTTT
d_call: .; j_call: TRBJ2-2; v_call: TRBV11-3; cdr3_length: 17; clone_size: .; cdr3_aa: CASSLGLGGRNTGELFF; cdr3_nt: TGTGCCAGCAGCTTGGGCTTGGGAGGCCGGAACACCGGGGAGCTGTTTTTT
d_call: .; j_call: TRBJ2-5; v_call: TRBV12-3/TRBV12-4; cdr3_length: 12; clone_size: .; cdr3_aa: CASSLIGETQYF; cdr3_nt: TGTGCCAGCAGTTTAATCGGAGAGACCCAGTACTTC
d_call: TRBD2; j_call: TRBJ2-7; v_call: TRBV6-5; cdr3_length: 16; clone_size: .; cdr3_aa: CASSYSPSGGSYEQYF; cdr3_nt: TGTGCCAGCAGTTACTCGCCTAGCGGGGGGTCCTACGAGCAGTACTTC
d_call: TRBD1; j_call: TRBJ2-7; v_call: TRBV11-2; cdr3_length: 15; clone_size: few; cdr3_aa: CASSTGQAGAYEQYF; cdr3_nt: TGTGCCAGCAGCACTGGACAGGCCGGAGCCTACGAGCAGTACTTC
d_call: TRBD1; j_call: TRBJ2-1; v_call: TRBV9; cdr3_length: 13; clone_size: .; cdr3_aa: CASGDRVKNEQFF; cdr3_nt: TGTGCCAGCGGCGACAGGGTCAAGAATGAGCAGTTCTTC
d_call: .; j_call: TRBJ1-3; v_call: TRBV5-8; cdr3_length: 18; clone_size: .; cdr3_aa: CASSLVPRTADSGNTIYF; cdr3_nt: TGTGCCAGCAGCTTGGTTCCCCGGACAGCCGACTCTGGAAACACCATATATTTT
d_call: .; j_call: TRBJ1-5; v_call: TRBV5-6; cdr3_length: 14; clone_size: .; cdr3_aa: CASSLGETGQPQHF; cdr3_nt: TGTGCCAGCAGCCTGGGGGAAACAGGGCAGCCCCAGCATTTT
d_call: .; j_call: TRBJ2-3; v_call: TRBV11-2; cdr3_length: 14; clone_size: .; cdr3_aa: CASSLAVETDTQYF; cdr3_nt: TGTGCCAGCAGCTTAGCGGTAGAGACAGATACGCAGTATTTT
d_call: .; j_call: TRBJ1-2; v_call: TRBV30; cdr3_length: 11; clone_size: .; cdr3_aa: CAWSRDYGYTF; cdr3_nt: TGTGCCTGGAGCCGGGACTATGGCTACACCTTC
d_call: .; j_call: TRBJ1-1; v_call: TRBV6-5; cdr3_length: 15; clone_size: .; cdr3_aa: CASSNIRVRDTEAFF; cdr3_nt: TGTGCCAGCAGTAACATCAGGGTTAGGGACACTGAAGCTTTCTTT
d_call: .; j_call: TRBJ1-6; v_call: TRBV18; cdr3_length: 14; clone_size: .; cdr3_aa: CASSSSSYNSPLHF; cdr3_nt: TGTGCCAGCTCATCGAGCTCCTATAATTCACCCCTCCACTTT